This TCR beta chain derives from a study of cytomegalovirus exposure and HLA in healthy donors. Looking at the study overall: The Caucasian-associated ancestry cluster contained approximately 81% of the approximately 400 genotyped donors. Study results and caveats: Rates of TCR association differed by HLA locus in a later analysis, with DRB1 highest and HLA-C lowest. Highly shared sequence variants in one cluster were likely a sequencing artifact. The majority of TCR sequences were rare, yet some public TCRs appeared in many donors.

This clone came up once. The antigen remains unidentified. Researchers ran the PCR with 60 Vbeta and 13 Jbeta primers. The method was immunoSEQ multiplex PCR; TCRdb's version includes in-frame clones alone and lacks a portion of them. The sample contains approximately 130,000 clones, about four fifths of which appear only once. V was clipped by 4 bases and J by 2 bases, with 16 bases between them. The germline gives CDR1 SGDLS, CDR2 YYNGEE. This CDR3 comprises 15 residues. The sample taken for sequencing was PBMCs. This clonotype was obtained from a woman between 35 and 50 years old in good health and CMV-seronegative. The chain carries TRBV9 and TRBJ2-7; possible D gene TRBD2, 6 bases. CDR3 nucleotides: TGTGCCAGCAGCCCTACTAGCCGGCTGGCCTACGAGCAGTACTTC. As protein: CASSPTSRLAYEQYF.